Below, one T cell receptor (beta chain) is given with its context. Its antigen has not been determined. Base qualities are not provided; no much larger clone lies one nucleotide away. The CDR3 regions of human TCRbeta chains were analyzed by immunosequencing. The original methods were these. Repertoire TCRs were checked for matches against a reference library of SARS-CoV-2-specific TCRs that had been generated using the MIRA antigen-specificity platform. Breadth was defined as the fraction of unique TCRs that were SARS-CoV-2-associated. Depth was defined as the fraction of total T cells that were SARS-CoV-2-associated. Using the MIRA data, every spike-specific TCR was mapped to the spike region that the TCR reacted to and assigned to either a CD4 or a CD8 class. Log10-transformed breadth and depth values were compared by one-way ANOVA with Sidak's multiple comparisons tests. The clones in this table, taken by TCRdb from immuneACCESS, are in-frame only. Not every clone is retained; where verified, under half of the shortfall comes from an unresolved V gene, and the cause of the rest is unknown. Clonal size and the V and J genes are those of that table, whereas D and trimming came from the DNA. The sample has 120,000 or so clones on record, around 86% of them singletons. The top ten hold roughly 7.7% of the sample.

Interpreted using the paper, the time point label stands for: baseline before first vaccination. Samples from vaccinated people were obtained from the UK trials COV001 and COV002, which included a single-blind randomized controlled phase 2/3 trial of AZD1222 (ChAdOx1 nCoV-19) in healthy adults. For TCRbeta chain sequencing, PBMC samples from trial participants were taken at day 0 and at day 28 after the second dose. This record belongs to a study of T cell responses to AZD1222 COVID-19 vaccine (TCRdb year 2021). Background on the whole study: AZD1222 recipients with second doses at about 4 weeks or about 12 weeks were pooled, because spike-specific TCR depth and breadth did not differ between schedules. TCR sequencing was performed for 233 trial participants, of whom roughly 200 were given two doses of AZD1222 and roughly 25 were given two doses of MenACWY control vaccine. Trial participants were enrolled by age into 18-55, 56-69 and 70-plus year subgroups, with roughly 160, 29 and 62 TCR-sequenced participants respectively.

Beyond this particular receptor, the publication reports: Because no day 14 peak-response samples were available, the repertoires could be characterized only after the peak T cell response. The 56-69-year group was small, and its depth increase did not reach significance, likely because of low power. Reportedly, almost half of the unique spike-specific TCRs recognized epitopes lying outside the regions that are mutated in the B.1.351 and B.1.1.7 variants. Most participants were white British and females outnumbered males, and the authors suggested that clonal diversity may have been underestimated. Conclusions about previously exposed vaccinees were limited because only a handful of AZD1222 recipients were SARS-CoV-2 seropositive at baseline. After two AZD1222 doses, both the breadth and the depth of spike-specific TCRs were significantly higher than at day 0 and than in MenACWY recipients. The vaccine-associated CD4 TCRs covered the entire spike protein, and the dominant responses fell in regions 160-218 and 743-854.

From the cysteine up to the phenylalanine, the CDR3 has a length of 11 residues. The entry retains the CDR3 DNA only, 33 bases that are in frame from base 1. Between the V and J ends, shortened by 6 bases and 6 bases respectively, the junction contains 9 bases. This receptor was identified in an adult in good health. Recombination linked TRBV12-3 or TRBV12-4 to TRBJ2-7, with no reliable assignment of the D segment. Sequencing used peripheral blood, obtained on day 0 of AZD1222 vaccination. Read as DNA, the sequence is TGTGCCAGCAGCAGATTACGCGAGCAGTACTTC. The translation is CASSRLREQYF.